Following are 3 T cell receptor beta chains from one sample sequenced in a study of cytomegalovirus exposure and HLA in healthy donors. PCR used 60 Vbeta primers and 13 Jbeta primers. TCRdb keeps only in-frame clones here, not all; method: immunoSEQ multiplex PCR. The profile shows about 100,000 clones, roughly four fifths of them singletons. The sequencing input was PBMCs. These receptors all come from a man in his fifties or sixties in good health and CMV-seronegative.

The chain carries TRBV5-1 and TRBJ2-2; 16 bases are a match to TRBD2. The CDR3 is made up of 18 amino acids. The germline V gene has CDR1 SGHRS and CDR2 YFSETQ. Trimming cost V 4 bases and J 3 bases; bases outside gene matches: 6. CDR3 bases: TGCGCCAGCAGCCCCGGGACTAGCGGGGGGGCCTACACCGGGGAGCTGTTTTTT. This codes for CASSPGTSGGAYTGELFF.

The chain employs TRBV18 and TRBJ1-5; 7 bases map to TRBD1. The germline V gene encodes CDR1 KGHSH and CDR2 LQKENI. The CDR3 has 15 residues. Germline trimming cut 8 bases from V and 1 base from J; bases unmatched to any gene: 8. The CDR3, as DNA: TGTGCCAGCGCCGGGACAGAATTAAGCAATCAGCCCCAGCATTTT. This codes for CASAGTELSNQPQHF.

The chain is built from TRBV7-2 and TRBJ2-5; weak D call: TRBD2 (5 bases). The CDR3 sequence is 15 residues long. In germline, CDR1 is SGHTA, CDR2 FQGNSA. The V and J ends lost 3 bases and 2 bases respectively, with 13 bases between them. In DNA form, the CDR3 reads TGTGCCAGCAGCTTTCAGTTAGGAGGACAAGAGACCCAGTACTTC. Its protein product is CASSFQLGGQETQYF.